Presented here are 30 T cell receptor beta chains from one specimen sequenced in a study of blood T cell repertoires in COVID-19. TCRdb's table, derived via immunoSEQ multiplex PCR, lists solely in-frame clones and lacks some. The data show 75,000 to 95,000 clones, around 84% seen once. Sequenced sample: peripheral blood. Receptors originate from a man in his sixties with acute or convalescent COVID-19.

The gene calls are TRBV11-2 and TRBJ2-7; 10 nucleotides agree with TRBD2. J gave up 3 bases and V 2 bases, and 1 base lay outside the gene matches. Germline values: CDR1 SGHAT, CDR2 FQNNGV. This CDR3 has 14 residues. CDR3 residues: CASSLKRGGYEQYF. CDR3 sequence (DNA): TGTGCCAGCAGCTTAAAGCGGGGGGGCTACGAGCAGTACTTC.

The rearrangement uses TRBV19 and TRBJ1-2; D remains unclear. Germline lookup yields CDR1 LNHDA and CDR2 SQIVND (reference sequence). This CDR3 has 13 residues. V was cut by 10 bases and J by 8 bases, with 20 bases left in between. The CDR3 region is CATRNIAWRGYTF. In nucleotides, the CDR3 is TGTGCCACCCGAAACATTGCCTGGCGGGGCTACACCTTC.

The V gene is TRBV28, the J gene TRBJ1-4, with D perhaps matching TRBD1 (5 bases). The germline V gene has CDR1 MDHEN and CDR2 SYDVKM. The CDR3 runs 14 residues. The germline V and J ends were trimmed by 2 bases and 5 bases, with 9 bases remaining between them. The CDR3 sequence is CASSLTDRNEKLFF. The CDR3 coding sequence is TGTGCCAGCAGTTTAACCGACAGAAATGAAAAACTGTTTTTT.

This chain connects TRBV15 to TRBJ1-1; tentatively, D is TRBD1 (5 bases). V was clipped by 1 base and J by 8 bases, with 11 bases between them. The CDR3 consists of 13 residues. In germline, CDR1 is LNHNV, CDR2 YYDKDF (reference sequence). CDR3 sequence (DNA): TGTGCCACCAGCAGAGCCGAGGGACTCGAAGCTTTCTTT. This sequence encodes CATSRAEGLEAFF.

The rearrangement links TRBV5-1 to TRBJ2-3; D gene uncertain. Per the germline V gene, CDR1 is SGHRS and CDR2 is YFSETQ. The CDR3 extends over 17 amino acids. Trimming cost V 0 bases and J 3 bases, with 17 bases left between them. The CDR3 coding sequence is TGCGCCAGCAGCTTGGAGACTCGGGTGTTTCGGACAGATACGCAGTATTTT. Amino acid sequence: CASSLETRVFRTDTQYF.

This chain links TRBV7-2 with TRBJ2-3; a possible D gene is TRBD2 (6 bases). Germline CDR1 SGHTA, CDR2 FQGNSA. V was pared by 5 bases and J by 6 bases, with 21 bases between. The CDR3 has 16 amino acids. The CDR3 loop reads CASSPRGAGSFDTQYF. CDR3 DNA sequence: TGTGCCAGCAGCCCCCGAGGAGCGGGCTCTTTCGATACGCAGTATTTT. Full variable domain (outside the CDR3, taken from reference TRBV7-2 and TRBJ2-3): GAGVSQSPSNKVTEKGKDVELRCDPISGHTALYWYRQSLGQGLEFLIYFQGNSAPDKSGLPSDRFSAERTGGSVSTLTIQRTQQEDSAVYLCASSPRGAGSFDTQYFGPGTRLTVL.

V and J are TRBV27 and TRBJ1-2; 7 bases agree with TRBD1. The junction had 18 bases not matched to a gene; V was cut back by 1 base and J by 4 bases. CDR3 length: 19 amino acids. CDR1 MNHEY and CDR2 SMNVEV come from the germline V gene (reference sequence). The CDR3 spells CASSLFASLGTADLYGYTF. CDR3 sequence (DNA): TGTGCCAGCAGTTTATTTGCTTCCCTCGGGACAGCTGACCTCTATGGCTACACCTTC.

V is TRBV19 and J is TRBJ1-5; 10 nucleotides line up with TRBD1. CDR1 is LNHDA, CDR2 SQIVND, per germline (reference sequence). The CDR3 consists of 15 residues. The trim removed 8 bases at V and 1 base at J, leaving 5 bases unmatched. The CDR3 protein is CASFGTGDSNQPQHF. The DNA of the CDR3 is TGTGCCAGTTTCGGGACAGGGGACAGCAATCAGCCCCAGCATTTT.

J is TRBJ1-1 and V is TRBV2; tentative D call: TRBD1 (5 bases). V was shortened by 8 bases and J by 2 bases, with 12 bases between the two germline ends. The germline CDR1 and CDR2 sequences are SNHLY and FYNNEI. The CDR3 runs to 13 residues. The CDR3, as DNA: TGTGCCAGCCACTTAAGGGGAAACACTGAAGCTTTCTTT. This gives the protein CASHLRGNTEAFF.

The V and J genes are TRBV28 and TRBJ1-1; D is perhaps TRBD1 (6 bases). V dropped 7 bases and J dropped 1 base, with 16 bases sitting between them. In germline, CDR1 is MDHEN, CDR2 SYDVKM. This CDR3 is built from 15 residues. The CDR3 bases are TGTGCCAGCATCTTGGGGGCAACAAAGAACACTGAAGCTTTCTTT. This gives the protein CASILGATKNTEAFF.

The rearrangement uses TRBV7-2 and TRBJ1-2; D remains ambiguous. The CDR3 is made up of 13 amino acids. V lost 2 bases, J lost 2 bases, and 6 bases lay in between. From germline, CDR1 is SGHTA and CDR2 FQGNSA. DNA of the CDR3: TGTGCCAGCAGCTTATCAGTCAACTATGGCTACACCTTC. It codes for CASSLSVNYGYTF.

V and J are TRBV7-2 and TRBJ1-5; 8 bases are shared with TRBD1. The CDR3 length is 15 residues. CDR1 is SGHTA, CDR2 FQGNSA, per germline. V trimming: 3 bases; J trimming: 4 bases; junction bases outside the gene matches: 5. This CDR3 is CASSLQGAQNQPQHF. CDR3 nucleotides: TGTGCCAGCAGCTTGCAGGGGGCCCAAAATCAGCCCCAGCATTTT.

Many counts were recorded for this clone. The gene calls are TRBV6-2 or TRBV6-3 and TRBJ1-5; TRBD1 matches at 7 bases. Germline values: CDR1 MNHEY, CDR2 SVGEGT. There are 16 residues in the CDR3. Trimming cost V 3 bases and J 3 bases; bases outside gene matches: 8. The CDR3 sequence is CASSYMGQSSNQPQHF. The CDR3 nucleotides read TGTGCCAGCAGTTATATGGGACAGAGTTCCAATCAGCCCCAGCATTTT.

The CDR3 here is CASSSVGGRQSYEQYF. The CDR3 DNA is TGTGCCAGCAGTTCAGTTGGGGGCAGACAGTCCTACGAGCAGTACTTC. V and J are TRBV6-2 or TRBV6-3 and TRBJ2-7; a possible D gene is TRBD1 (6 bases). Trimming took off 4 bases at V and 1 base at J, with 17 bases between the two ends. The germline CDR1 and CDR2 sequences are MNHEY and SVGEGT. CDR3 length: 16 amino acids.

The CDR3 bases are TGTGCCAGCTCCCGAGACAGGACGAATTCACCCCTCCACTTT. Protein product: CASSRDRTNSPLHF. This sequence joins TRBV18 and TRBJ1-6, with TRBD1 as a possible D gene (6 bases). The V end was cut by 6 bases, the J end by 7 bases, with 13 bases between. This CDR3 region has 14 residues. CDR1 KGHSH and CDR2 LQKENI come from the germline V gene.

The chain employs TRBV19 and TRBJ1-2; 8 bases line up with TRBD1. The CDR3 loop spans 13 amino acids. V trimming: 6 bases; J trimming: 4 bases; junction bases outside the gene matches: 4. The germline gives CDR1 LNHDA, CDR2 SQIVND (reference sequence). Here the CDR3 DNA reads TGTGCCAGTAGGCCAGGACAGGGCTATGGCTACACCTTC. Its translation is CASRPGQGYGYTF.

V and J are TRBV9 and TRBJ2-3; the match to TRBD1 covers 7 bases. The CDR3 runs to 14 residues. Germline CDR1 SGDLS, CDR2 YYNGEE. Trimming removed 4 bases from V and 6 bases from J; junction bases left unmatched: 8. Here the CDR3 reads CASSRQGVFDTQYF. Written as DNA, the CDR3 is TGTGCCAGCAGCCGACAGGGTGTGTTCGATACGCAGTATTTT.

The genes are TRBV6-5 and TRBJ1-2; TRBD1 agrees at 10 bases. V lost 8 bases and J lost 4; bases outside the gene matches: 7. Germline V gene data show CDR1 as MNHEY and CDR2 as SVGAGI. The CDR3 has 14 residues. The CDR3 region has the DNA TGTGCCAGCCTCCGGGACAGGGGAACCTATGGCTACACCTTC. Encoded protein: CASLRDRGTYGYTF.

This clone has only a few counts. V gene TRBV21-1 combines with J gene TRBJ1-2; TRBD1, the D gene given by the table, was not confirmed from the DNA. TRBV21-1 is an annotated pseudogene. CDR3 length equals 15 residues. CDR3 amino acids: CASSNRPGQCYGYTF. CDR3 nucleotides: TGTGCCAGCAGCAATAGACCGGGACAATGTTATGGCTACACCTTC.

V usage is TRBV2 and J usage is TRBJ2-2; D not resolved. Germline CDR1 SNHLY, CDR2 FYNNEI. V was cut by 8 bases and J by 1 base, with 11 bases left in between. The CDR3 is made up of 14 amino acids. CDR3: CASASEMNTGELFF. DNA for the CDR3: TGTGCCAGCGCCAGTGAAATGAACACCGGGGAGCTGTTTTTT.

The V call is TRBV28, the J call TRBJ1-5; D unclear. With 4 bases removed from V and 5 bases from J, the gap between germline ends came to 6 bases. The V gene's germline CDR1 is MDHEN and CDR2 SYDVKM. This CDR3 contains 12 residues. Written as DNA, the CDR3 is TGTGCCAGCAGTTCTCCAGATCAGCCCCAGCATTTT. Translating it yields CASSSPDQPQHF.

The J gene is TRBJ2-3, the V gene TRBV5-4, with 14 bases aligning to TRBD2. Germline CDR1 reads SGHNT; CDR2 reads YYREEE (reference sequence). The CDR3 loop spans 16 amino acids. Trimming took 4 bases from V and 3 from J; bases not matched to a gene: 4. The CDR3 loop reads CASSQGLAGGTDTQYF. Here the CDR3 DNA reads TGTGCCAGCAGCCAAGGACTAGCGGGGGGAACAGATACGCAGTATTTT. The whole variable domain, filled in from reference TRBV5-4 and TRBJ2-3, reads ETGVTQSPTHLIKTRGQQVTLRCSSQSGHNTVSWYQQALGQGPQFIFQYYREEENGRGNFPPRFSGLQFPNYSSELNVNALELDDSALYLCASSQGLAGGTDTQYFGPGTRLTVL.

The rearrangement joins TRBV4-1 to TRBJ2-5; weak D call: TRBD1 (6 bases). CDR1 and CDR2 from the germline V gene are MGHRA and YSYEKL. This CDR3 comprises 14 residues. V lost 3 bases to trimming and J lost 5 bases, with 13 bases between them. The CDR3 sequence: CASSHDGQLETQYF. The CDR3 nucleotides are TGCGCCAGCAGCCATGATGGACAGCTGGAGACCCAGTACTTC.

This chain joins TRBV6-4 and TRBJ2-3; 10 bases are a match to TRBD2. V shed 3 bases, J shed 3 bases, and the junction held 0 bases outside the gene matches. Germline CDR1 reads MRHNA; CDR2 reads SNTAGT. This CDR3 comprises 14 residues. DNA of the CDR3: TGTGCCAGCAGTGAACTAGCGGGGACAGATACGCAGTATTTT. This sequence encodes CASSELAGTDTQYF.

This clone was found once. The rearrangement joins TRBV4-1 to TRBJ1-1, with 7 bases identical to TRBD1. Germline V gene lookup returns CDR1 MGHRA and CDR2 YSYEKL. The CDR3 spans 14 residues. The trim removed 1 base at V and 1 base at J, leaving 0 bases unmatched. The CDR3 DNA reads TGCGCCAGCAGCCAAGGGGACAGGAACACTGAAGCTTTCTTT. This codes for CASSQGDRNTEAFF.

The gene calls are TRBV20-1 and TRBJ1-3, with unresolved D. This CDR3 comprises 11 residues. Germline V gene data show CDR1 as DFQATT and CDR2 as SNEGSKA (reference sequence). V dropped 7 bases and J dropped 0 bases, with 4 bases sitting between them. CDR3 sequence: CSVNSGNTIYF. CDR3 DNA sequence: TGCAGTGTAAACTCTGGAAACACCATATATTTT.

A single count supports this clone. V usage is TRBV9 and J usage is TRBJ1-2, with a possible D match to TRBD1 (5 bases). Germline CDR1 is SGDLS and CDR2 is YYNGEE. Trimming shortened V by 4 bases and J by 8 bases, and 21 bases separated the two germline ends. This CDR3 is built from 15 residues. CDR3 amino acids: CASSKGVRQGLGYTF. CDR3 nucleotides: TGTGCCAGCAGCAAAGGGGTCAGGCAGGGACTCGGCTACACCTTC.

The CDR3 is CASRDRVVNQPQHF. Written as DNA, the CDR3 is TGTGCCAGCAGGGACAGGGTGGTCAATCAGCCCCAGCATTTT. The chain is built from TRBV2 and TRBJ1-5, with 8 bases lining up with TRBD1. Germline V gene sequence: CDR1 SNHLY, CDR2 FYNNEI. The V segment lost 6 bases and the J segment 3 bases; nucleotides outside the gene matches: 4. This CDR3 spans 14 amino acids.

This chain connects TRBV6-8 to TRBJ1-2, with D possibly TRBD1 on 6 matching bases. The V gene's germline CDR1 is MNHGY and CDR2 SAAAGT. The CDR3 loop spans 14 amino acids. Deletions cut 9 bases from V and 4 bases from J, with 18 bases between. CDR3 sequence reads: CARGLRTVLYGYTF. As DNA, the CDR3 is TGTGCCAGGGGATTAAGGACAGTCCTCTATGGCTACACCTTC.

This rearrangement joins TRBV27 to TRBJ2-4, with TRBD1 matching 7 bases. Germline CDR1 reads MNHEY; CDR2 reads SMNVEV (reference sequence). The CDR3 is 13 residues long. V lost 6 bases, J lost 3 bases, and 2 bases stayed unmatched. Here the CDR3 DNA reads TGTGCCAGCAGCGACAGGGACAAAAACATTCAGTACTTC. Amino acids: CASSDRDKNIQYF.